This T cell receptor (beta chain) was recorded in a study of CXCR3-negative and CXCR3-positive naive CD8 T cells. Study-level background: Summed over all libraries, TRB reads came to approximately 140 million, with about 1.5 +/- 0.3 million per library. Study results and limitations: Diversity in memory CD8+ cells fell much lower than the comparably high levels seen in both naive subsets. A higher hydrophobicity marked the TRB CDR3s of CXCR3-positive naive cells versus CXCR3-negative naive cells. Naive CXCR3-negative and CXCR3-positive cells had similar TRBV-TRBJ usage; memory differed.

This CDR3 contains 16 residues. Notes on this clonotype: No antigen is known for it.

UMI-labeled 5' RACE yielded the TRB cDNA libraries. From the 5' RACE reads, TCRdb lists one entry per CDR3 protein and no DNA. The sample table sets out around 80,000 distinct CDR3 sequences. CD45RO-CCR7+CD27+CD95- was the phenotype of naive CD8+ T cells. The chain is built from TRBV12-3 or TRBV12-4 and TRBJ1-1; TCRdb selects TRBD1, and the lack of DNA leaves this call unchecked. Sequencing was carried out using naive CXCR3+ CD8+ T cells from blood. As for subset: CD45RO-CCR7+CD27+CD95- naive CD8+ T cells expressing CXCR3 (TNR3+). The receptor was derived from a human donor in good health. Some clones in this sample may be carry-over from other donors' samples. The CDR3 spells CASSTVRTGGNTEAFF.